This is a list of T cell receptor beta chains from one sample in a study of OX40 agonist ivuxolimab in advanced cancers. The data were produced by immunoSEQ multiplex PCR, yet TCRdb's version contains in-frame clones alone and is incomplete. The sample contains tens of thousands of clones, around nine tenths of which appear only once. The specimen comprised CD4+ or CD8+ T cells sorted from blood, sampled in a trial of the OX40 agonist ivuxolimab. The receptors were gathered from an adult with an advanced solid tumor such as melanoma, head and neck, liver or kidney cancer. CDR3s include the opening cysteine and the closing phenylalanine or tryptophan. A D gene is named only where the DNA matches it firmly. Expanded clones get a size class; other rows say once, few or many, or leave the size out.

V gene: TRBV6-6; clone size: -; J gene: TRBJ1-1; D gene: TRBD1; CDR3 DNA: TGTGCCAGCAGTTTACAGGGGGCGGCTGAAGCTTTCTTT; CDR3 protein: CASSLQGAAEAFF
V gene: TRBV27; clone size: -; J gene: TRBJ2-7; D gene: -; CDR3 DNA: TGTGCCAGCAGTTCGGGCGGTAGGCCATACGAGCAGTACTTC; CDR3 protein: CASSSGGRPYEQYF
V gene: TRBV6-1; clone size: -; J gene: TRBJ1-5; D gene: -; CDR3 DNA: TGTGCCAGCAGTGAAGGATCGACGGGAGGCAATCAGCCCCAGCATTTT; CDR3 protein: CASSEGSTGGNQPQHF
V gene: TRBV25-1; clone size: -; J gene: TRBJ2-1; D gene: -; CDR3 DNA: TGTGCCAGCAGAGCGAGCTCCTACAATGAGCAGTTCTTC; CDR3 protein: CASRASSYNEQFF
V gene: TRBV7-7; clone size: -; J gene: TRBJ2-3; D gene: -; CDR3 DNA: TGTGCTAGCAGCCCCGTTAGTACAGCAGATACGCAGTATTTT; CDR3 protein: CASSPVSTADTQYF
V gene: TRBV19; clone size: -; J gene: TRBJ2-7; D gene: TRBD1; CDR3 DNA: TGTGCCAGTAGTATAGGGGACAGGGAGTACGAGCAGTACTTC; CDR3 protein: CASSIGDREYEQYF
V gene: TRBV2; clone size: -; J gene: TRBJ1-4; D gene: -; CDR3 DNA: TGTGCCAGCAGTGGAGGGACTCGGGGACGTGGAGAAAAACTGTTTTTT; CDR3 protein: CASSGGTRGRGEKLFF
V gene: TRBV2; clone size: -; J gene: TRBJ2-3; D gene: TRBD2; CDR3 DNA: TGTGCCAGCAGTGAACTGGCTAGCGGGGTAACAGATACGCAGTATTTT; CDR3 protein: CASSELASGVTDTQYF
V gene: TRBV15; clone size: -; J gene: TRBJ1-6; D gene: -; CDR3 DNA: TGTGCCACCAGCAGTAGGTCGCGACAGCCTTATAATTCACCCCTCCACTTT; CDR3 protein: CATSSRSRQPYNSPLHF
V gene: TRBV5-6; clone size: -; J gene: TRBJ2-5; D gene: TRBD1; CDR3 DNA: TGTGCCAGCAGCGCACGACAGGGGGAGACGCAAGAGACCCAGTACTTC; CDR3 protein: CASSARQGETQETQYF
V gene: TRBV9; clone size: -; J gene: TRBJ2-7; D gene: TRBD2; CDR3 DNA: TGTGCCAGCAGCACCCGAGCGGGGGGCGAGTACTTC; CDR3 protein: CASSTRAGGEYF
V gene: TRBV18; clone size: -; J gene: TRBJ2-7; D gene: TRBD2; CDR3 DNA: TGTGCCAGCTCACTTCTGGGGCCCGGGGGGGGAGAGGAGCAGTACTTC; CDR3 protein: CASSLLGPGGGEEQYF
V gene: TRBV7-9; clone size: -; J gene: TRBJ2-6; D gene: -; CDR3 DNA: TGTGCCACAACCGGTTTCGGGGGGCCTGGGGCCAACGTCCTGACTTTC; CDR3 protein: CATTGFGGPGANVLTF
V gene: TRBV18; clone size: -; J gene: TRBJ2-7; D gene: TRBD1; CDR3 DNA: TGTGCCAGCTCACCCCCCGGGACAGGGTCCTACGAGCAGTACTTC; CDR3 protein: CASSPPGTGSYEQYF
V gene: TRBV6-1; clone size: -; J gene: TRBJ2-7; D gene: -; CDR3 DNA: TGTGCCAGCAGTGAAGCTAGGGGGACCGCATATTACGAGCAGTACTTC; CDR3 protein: CASSEARGTAYYEQYF
V gene: TRBV27; clone size: -; J gene: TRBJ2-4; D gene: -; CDR3 DNA: TGTGCCAGCAGTTTATGGACCTCGGGGGCCAAAAACATTCAGTACTTC; CDR3 protein: CASSLWTSGAKNIQYF
V gene: TRBV9; clone size: -; J gene: TRBJ2-3; D gene: -; CDR3 DNA: TGTGCCCTCAGGGTAACAGATACGCAGTATTTT; CDR3 protein: CALRVTDTQYF
V gene: TRBV5-1; clone size: -; J gene: TRBJ2-1; D gene: TRBD2; CDR3 DNA: TGCGCCAGCAGCCCTACTAGCGGGGCCACCTCCTACAATGAGCAGTTCTTC; CDR3 protein: CASSPTSGATSYNEQFF
V gene: TRBV2; clone size: -; J gene: TRBJ2-2; D gene: TRBD2; CDR3 DNA: TGTGCCAGCAGTTTTAGCGGGGCGAACACCGGGGAGCTGTTTTTT; CDR3 protein: CASSFSGANTGELFF
V gene: TRBV6-5; clone size: once; J gene: TRBJ2-7; D gene: -; CDR3 DNA: TGTGCCAGCAGTTACTCAGGGACGTATGTCGAGCAGTACTTC; CDR3 protein: CASSYSGTYVEQYF
V gene: TRBV7-8; clone size: many; J gene: TRBJ1-2; D gene: -; CDR3 DNA: TGTGCCAGCAGCGCCTCCCAGGGTGCGTATGGCTACACCTTC; CDR3 protein: CASSASQGAYGYTF
V gene: TRBV18; clone size: -; J gene: TRBJ2-4; D gene: TRBD1; CDR3 DNA: TGTGCCAGCTCATCGACAGGGACCAAAAACATTCAGTACTTC; CDR3 protein: CASSSTGTKNIQYF
V gene: TRBV27; clone size: -; J gene: TRBJ1-6; D gene: -; CDR3 DNA: TGTGCCAGCAGTTTAGCGACGTCCGGGGGGTGGGTTAATTCACCCCTCCACTTT; CDR3 protein: CASSLATSGGWVNSPLHF
V gene: TRBV7-2; clone size: -; J gene: TRBJ1-4; D gene: -; CDR3 DNA: TGTGCCAGCAGCGCCTACTCCGAAAAACTGTTTTTT; CDR3 protein: CASSAYSEKLFF
V gene: TRBV5-1; clone size: -; J gene: TRBJ2-5; D gene: -; CDR3 DNA: TGCGCCAGCAGCTTGAACGGGGAGACCCAGTACTTC; CDR3 protein: CASSLNGETQYF
V gene: TRBV18; clone size: -; J gene: TRBJ1-2; D gene: -; CDR3 DNA: TGTGCCAGCTCACCGGATACGGTGATCTATGGCTACACCTTC; CDR3 protein: CASSPDTVIYGYTF
V gene: TRBV19; clone size: -; J gene: TRBJ2-5; D gene: -; CDR3 DNA: TGTGCCAGTAGTATTACCGGCGAGGGGGAGACCCAGTACTTC; CDR3 protein: CASSITGEGETQYF
V gene: TRBV18; clone size: -; J gene: TRBJ2-2; D gene: -; CDR3 DNA: TGTGCCAGCTCACCATTTGGGACCGGGGAGCTGTTTTTT; CDR3 protein: CASSPFGTGELFF